These 21 T cell receptor beta chains share one sample of origin, sequenced in a study of cytomegalovirus exposure and HLA in healthy donors. PCR amplification relied on 60 Vbeta primers (plus 13 Jbeta primers). Profiling relied on immunoSEQ multiplex PCR, and the TCRdb table lists in-frame clones only, not all of them. The sample consists of about 170,000 clones, 80% of them appearing once. The sequenced material came from PBMCs. The receptors derive from a young man in good health and CMV-seropositive.

This clone turned up a few times. The rearrangement joins TRBV5-4 to TRBJ1-1, with D unclear. Germline V gene sequence: CDR1 SGHNT, CDR2 YYREEE (reference sequence). The CDR3 runs to 13 residues. V was trimmed by 5 bases and J by 1 base, leaving 9 bases between them. In nucleotides, the CDR3 is TGTGCCAGCAGTCCATTGTCGAACACTGAAGCTTTCTTT. This sequence encodes CASSPLSNTEAFF.

The V gene is TRBV7-2, the J gene TRBJ2-5, with a tentative D call TRBD1 (5 bases). The J call may be incorrect, as the DNA end agrees better with TRBJ2-7. There are 11 residues in the CDR3. CDR1 is SGHTA and CDR2 is FQGNSA in the germline V gene. DNA for the CDR3: TGTGCCAGCAGCGAAGACAGCGAGCAGTACTTC. Its protein is CASSEDSEQYF.

The gene calls are TRBV5-1 and TRBJ2-7; D unresolved. CDR1 is SGHRS and CDR2 is YFSETQ in the germline V gene. V gave up 4 bases and J gave up 0 bases, with 11 bases separating them. CDR3 length equals 14 residues. The CDR3 region has the DNA TGCGCCAGCAGCCGCGACGGCGGCTCCTACGAGCAGTACTTC. The encoded protein is CASSRDGGSYEQYF.

The CDR3 protein is CASSLSSETEAFF. In nucleotides, the CDR3 is TGTGCCAGCAGCTTATCCTCGGAGACTGAAGCTTTCTTT. V usage is TRBV7-9 and J usage is TRBJ1-1; D gene unclear. V lost 2 bases, J lost 5 bases, and 9 bases lay in between. The CDR3 runs 13 residues. CDR1 and CDR2 (germline): SEHNR, FQNEAQ (reference sequence).

The gene calls are TRBV7-8 and TRBJ2-5, with 7 nucleotides matching TRBD2. Per the germline V gene, CDR1 is SGHVS and CDR2 is FQNEAQ. The CDR3 is 15 residues long. With V trimmed by 4 bases and J by 5 bases, 10 bases remained unmatched. The CDR3 sequence is CASSSGLLDGETQYF. The CDR3 nucleotides are TGTGCCAGCAGCTCGGGACTACTAGACGGGGAGACCCAGTACTTC.

This chain connects TRBV27 to TRBJ2-7, with D tentatively TRBD1 (5 bases). Germline values: CDR1 MNHEY, CDR2 SMNVEV (reference sequence). Trimming removed 1 base from V and 2 bases from J, with 15 bases in between. The CDR3 is 16 amino acids. The CDR3 nucleotides read TGTGCCAGCAGTTTATTGCCCGGGCAGGGTCCCTACGAGCAGTACTTC. Translating gives CASSLLPGQGPYEQYF.

This clone was seen once. The chain recombines TRBV7-2 with TRBJ1-6; 7 bases align to TRBD1. Germline CDR1 is SGHTA and CDR2 is FQGNSA. The length of the CDR3 is 15 residues. J gave up 10 bases and V 5 bases, and 11 bases lay outside the gene matches. The chain's CDR3 is CASSPDRAAGSPLHF. The CDR3 bases are TGTGCCAGCAGCCCCGACAGGGCAGCTGGCTCACCCCTCCACTTT.

The chain combines TRBV9 with TRBJ2-2, with D perhaps TRBD2 (5 bases). The V and J ends lost 0 bases and 6 bases respectively, with 12 bases between them. Germline values: CDR1 SGDLS, CDR2 YYNGEE. The CDR3 has 15 residues. CDR3 in DNA: TGTGCCAGCAGCGTAGGAGGGATGGTTCCCGGGGAGCTGTTTTTT. The encoded protein is CASSVGGMVPGELFF. Drawing the rest from reference TRBV9 and TRBJ2-2, the complete variable domain is DSGVTQTPKHLITATGQRVTLRCSPRSGDLSVYWYQQSLDQGLQFLIQYYNGEERAKGNILERFSAQQFPDLHSELNLSSLELGDSALYFCASSVGGMVPGELFFGEGSRLTVL.

The chain combines TRBV19 with TRBJ1-4; D gene ambiguous. Germline CDR1 LNHDA, CDR2 SQIVND (reference sequence). The CDR3 runs to 15 residues. Trimming cost V 5 bases and J 8 bases, with 18 bases left between them. The CDR3 here is CASSPLEWNYEKLFF. As DNA, the CDR3 is TGTGCCAGTAGTCCCCTTGAGTGGAACTACGAAAAACTGTTTTTT.

The rearrangement joins TRBV2 to TRBJ1-2, with D tentatively TRBD1 (6 bases). Trimming stripped 3 bases from V and 4 bases from J, with 18 bases between. CDR3 length: 16 residues. Germline CDR1 is SNHLY and CDR2 is FYNNEI. The CDR3 coding sequence is TGTGCCAGCAGTGAGGAGACCCCCCGCAGGGGCTATGGCTACACCTTC. As protein: CASSEETPRRGYGYTF.

J is TRBJ2-7 and V is TRBV6-6; 8 nucleotides align to TRBD2. Per germline, CDR1 MNHNY and CDR2 SVGAGI (reference sequence). The V gene end was trimmed by 2 bases and the J gene end by 0 bases; junction bases not matched to a gene: 6. The CDR3 has 16 amino acids. The CDR3 protein is CASSYVGGGISYEQYF. CDR3 bases: TGTGCCAGCAGTTACGTGGGCGGGGGGATCTCCTACGAGCAGTACTTC.

The chain uses TRBV10-1 and TRBJ1-2; TRBD1 aligns across 7 bases. CDR1 is WNHNN and CDR2 is SYGVQD in the germline V gene (reference sequence). J gave up 2 bases and V 10 bases, and 19 bases lay outside the gene matches. The CDR3 consists of 17 residues. CDR3 region: CATGGGRVTGSNYGYTF. The CDR3 DNA is TGCGCCACCGGAGGGGGCCGGGTGACGGGGAGCAACTATGGCTACACCTTC.

This chain links TRBV10-3 with TRBJ1-2, with a possible D match to TRBD1 (5 bases). Trimming removed 6 bases at V and 11 bases at J, with 19 bases between. The CDR3 has 13 amino acids. CDR1 and CDR2 from the germline V gene are ENHRY and SYGVKD. CDR3 coding DNA: TGTGCCATCAGGAGATTAGAGCAGGGTACTTACACCTTC. Translating gives CAIRRLEQGTYTF.

This CDR3 is CASSTRQGPYEQYF. In DNA form, the CDR3 reads TGTGCCAGTAGTACGAGACAGGGACCCTACGAGCAGTACTTC. This sequence joins TRBV19 and TRBJ2-7, with 7 bases fitting TRBD1. The ends lost 4 bases at V and 2 bases at J; junction bases unmatched: 5. CDR3 length: 14 residues. Germline CDR1 is LNHDA and CDR2 is SQIVND (reference sequence).

This clone was counted a single time. The chain uses TRBV7-9 and TRBJ2-7, with TRBD2 identical over 14 bases. The CDR3 contains 13 residues. Germline values: CDR1 SEHNR, CDR2 FQNEAQ (reference sequence). With 6 bases clipped from V and 5 bases from J, the junction kept 0 bases outside the gene matches. The CDR3 sequence: CASRGLAGDEQYF. CDR3 DNA: TGTGCCAGCAGGGGACTAGCGGGAGACGAGCAGTACTTC.

This rearrangement joins TRBV6-1 to TRBJ2-6; a weak D match, TRBD1 (6 bases). Germline loops: CDR1 MNHNS, CDR2 SASEGT. V was clipped by 8 bases and J by 3 bases, with 14 bases between them. The CDR3 extends over 15 amino acids. The CDR3 DNA follows: TGTGCCAGCCGTCTGGGGGCGGGTGGGGCCAACGTCCTGACTTTC. Protein sequence: CASRLGAGGANVLTF.

The chain carries TRBV27 and TRBJ2-5; D may be TRBD1 (6 bases). The CDR3 has 15 amino acids. V was trimmed by 6 bases and J by 1 base, leaving 15 bases between them. CDR1 is MNHEY, CDR2 SMNVEV, per germline (reference sequence). The CDR3 here is CASRVGAYSQETQYF. The CDR3 DNA follows: TGTGCCAGCAGGGTGGGGGCCTATTCCCAAGAGACCCAGTACTTC.

In DNA form, the CDR3 reads TGTGCCAGCAGCTTAGCGAGTAAAGAGTTTCAGTACTTC. Translated: CASSLASKEFQYF. The chain carries TRBV7-9 and TRBJ2-5; D unclear. The CDR3 sequence is 13 residues long. CDR1 is SEHNR and CDR2 is FQNEAQ in the germline V gene (reference sequence). V lost 0 bases to trimming and J lost 11 bases, with 13 bases between them.

This clone appeared once. This chain joins TRBV28 and TRBJ2-7, with 8 bases matching TRBD2. Unmatched junction bases numbered 4, after V lost 2 bases and J lost 1 base. This CDR3 has 15 residues. Germline V lookup: CDR1 MDHEN, CDR2 SYDVKM. The CDR3 region has the DNA TGTGCCAGCAGTTTAATTGCGGGAGGTTCCTACGAGCAGTACTTC. The encoded protein is CASSLIAGGSYEQYF.

This chain connects TRBV11-3 to TRBJ2-1; D might be TRBD2 (5 bases). CDR1 and CDR2 (germline): SGHNT, YENEEA. The germline V and J ends were trimmed by 6 bases and 3 bases, with 15 bases remaining between them. The CDR3 has 15 amino acids. CDR3 region: CASRGDVDGYNEQFF. CDR3 nucleotides: TGTGCCAGCAGGGGAGACGTGGACGGCTACAATGAGCAGTTCTTC.

The chain is built from TRBV18 and TRBJ1-5; D not resolved. The germline V gene encodes CDR1 KGHSH and CDR2 LQKENI. Between the trimmed V and J ends, which lost 5 bases and 0 bases, there was a span of 8 bases. The CDR3 sequence is 14 residues long. The CDR3 loop reads CASSEGLSNQPQHF. The DNA for the CDR3 is TGTGCCAGCTCAGAGGGCCTTAGCAATCAGCCCCAGCATTTT.